Each of the 17 T cell receptor beta chains below was sequenced from the same sample in a study of graft-versus-host responses after intestinal transplantation. Sequenced by immunoSEQ multiplex PCR; TCRdb stores in-frame clones only, minus some. The sample contains 90,000 to 100,000 clones, approximately 85% of which appear only once. The specimen was PBMCs, collected 255 days after intestinal transplant. The receptors were gathered from a human patient who received an intestinal transplant, so some T cells may come from the graft donor.

The chain links TRBV13 to TRBJ1-1; D uncertain. Trimming removed 5 bases at V and 1 base at J, with 11 bases between. Per germline, CDR1 PRHDT and CDR2 FYEKMQ (reference sequence). The CDR3 sequence is 14 residues long. CDR3 protein: CASSPMFGNTEAFF. For the CDR3, the DNA is TGTGCCAGCAGCCCAATGTTCGGGAACACTGAAGCTTTCTTT.

This rearrangement joins TRBV6-1 to TRBJ1-1; a weak D match, TRBD1 (6 bases). This CDR3 is built from 15 residues. The V gene lost 6 bases and the J gene lost 2 bases, with 16 bases spanning the gap. CDR1 and CDR2 (germline): MNHNS, SASEGT. Written as DNA, the CDR3 is TGTGCCAGCAGACTCACAGGGCTTCTAAACACTGAAGCTTTCTTT. This gives the protein CASRLTGLLNTEAFF.

The chain uses TRBV6-1 and TRBJ1-2, with 8 bases that match TRBD1. Trimming removed 1 base from V and 8 bases from J; junction bases left unmatched: 9. This CDR3 has 15 amino acids. The V gene's germline CDR1 is MNHNS and CDR2 SASEGT. CDR3: CASSEDSGQGLGYTF. The CDR3 DNA reads as TGTGCCAGCAGTGAAGATTCAGGACAGGGACTAGGCTACACCTTC.

V gene TRBV30 combines with J gene TRBJ2-5, with D perhaps TRBD1 or TRBD2 (6 bases each). CDR3 size: 15 residues. Germline V CDR1 and CDR2: GTSNPN, SVGIG (reference sequence). V shed 0 bases and J shed 1 base, with 12 bases lying between them. This CDR3 reads CAWSVLGGFQETQYF. CDR3 nucleotide sequence: TGTGCCTGGAGTGTACTGGGGGGCTTCCAAGAGACCCAGTACTTC.

The chain uses TRBV9 and TRBJ2-2; 7 nucleotides agree with TRBD2. The CDR3 is made up of 15 amino acids. J gave up 4 bases and V 5 bases, and 8 bases lay outside the gene matches. Germline assignment: CDR1 SGDLS and CDR2 YYNGEE. DNA for the CDR3: TGTGCCAGCAGGCCCCCCGGGGGGACCACCGGGGAGCTGTTTTTT. It yields the protein CASRPPGGTTGELFF.

The chain uses TRBV4-1 and TRBJ2-7, with TRBD2 matching 7 bases. The V gene end was trimmed by 1 base and the J gene end by 5 bases; junction bases not matched to a gene: 8. Germline lookup yields CDR1 MGHRA and CDR2 YSYEKL. The CDR3 covers 15 residues. The CDR3 region is CASSQVGLGGNEQYF. The CDR3 DNA reads as TGCGCCAGCAGCCAAGTTGGCTTGGGAGGGAACGAGCAGTACTTC.

The V call is TRBV29-1, the J call TRBJ1-3; D possibly corresponds to TRBD1 (5 bases). The CDR3 totals 14 residues. The V and J ends lost 4 bases and 2 bases respectively, with 12 bases between them. Germline-derived CDR1 and CDR2 are SQVTM and ANQGSEA. CDR3 in DNA: TGCAGCGTTGGGCGGGGGATCACTGGAAACACCATATATTTT. This encodes CSVGRGITGNTIYF.

J is TRBJ2-1 and V is TRBV27; D is unresolved. V lost 5 bases and J 7 bases, leaving 9 bases between the germline ends. The germline V gene has CDR1 MNHEY and CDR2 SMNVEV (reference sequence). The CDR3 loop spans 12 amino acids. DNA for the CDR3: TGTGCCAGCAGTCGCAGCGTTAATGAGCAGTTCTTC. Its translation: CASSRSVNEQFF.

This clone has just one count. The gene calls are TRBV6-6 and TRBJ2-3, with D perhaps assigned TRBD1 or TRBD2 (5 bases each). CDR1 is MNHNY and CDR2 is SVGAGI in the germline V gene (reference sequence). The CDR3 loop spans 15 amino acids. Trimming pared 0 bases from V and 0 bases from J, leaving 7 bases between. The chain's CDR3 is CASSYSGVSTDTQYF. The CDR3, as DNA: TGTGCCAGCAGTTACTCGGGGGTTAGCACAGATACGCAGTATTTT.

The rearrangement joins TRBV28 to TRBJ2-3; 11 nucleotides line up with TRBD2. V dropped 2 bases and J dropped 4; count of bases not matched to a gene: 2. Germline loops: CDR1 MDHEN, CDR2 SYDVKM. This CDR3 is built from 15 residues. CDR3 in DNA: TGTGCCAGCAGTTTAACTAGCGGGAGCGCAGATACGCAGTATTTT. Amino acid sequence: CASSLTSGSADTQYF. Full variable domain (outside the CDR3, taken from reference TRBV28 and TRBJ2-3): DVKVTQSSRYLVKRTGEKVFLECVQDMDHENMFWYRQDPGLGLRLIYFSYDVKMKEKGDIPEGYSVSREKKERFSLILESASTNQTSMYLCASSLTSGSADTQYFGPGTRLTVL.

This clone was detected once. The chain uses TRBV11-2 and TRBJ1-2; 7 bases match TRBD1. Germline assignment: CDR1 SGHAT and CDR2 FQNNGV. The CDR3 covers 14 residues. V lost 5 bases, J lost 7 bases, and 10 bases stayed unmatched. CDR3 in amino acids: CASSPRQGSAGYTF. The CDR3 bases are TGTGCCAGCAGCCCCCGACAGGGATCGGCTGGCTACACCTTC.

The chain carries TRBV28 and TRBJ2-1; the match to TRBD2 covers 16 bases. The CDR3 is 15 amino acids. Trimming at V came to 6 bases and at J to 15 bases, leaving 11 bases not matched to a gene. CDR1 is MDHEN and CDR2 is SYDVKM in the germline V gene. CDR3 sequence (DNA): TGTGCCAGCAGCCCTCCGGGACTAGCGGGAGGGAATCGGTTCTTC. As protein: CASSPPGLAGGNRFF.

Regarding this clone: Because it lacks the conserved phenylalanine or tryptophan at the end, this CDR3 is likely a read error. The chain uses TRBV5-6 and TRBJ1-2; no firm D call. The germline V gene has CDR1 SGHDT and CDR2 YYEEEE. The CDR3 runs to 13 residues. Trimming cost V 1 base and J 2 bases, with 6 bases left between them. In nucleotides, the CDR3 is TGTGCCAGCAGCTTGACCCGAAACTATGGCTACACCCTC. Its protein is CASSLTRNYGYTL.

The V and J genes are TRBV6-1 and TRBJ2-7; tentatively, D is TRBD2 (6 bases). The V end lost 2 bases, the J end lost 4 bases, and 24 bases lay between the germline ends. The CDR3 consists of 18 residues. The germline CDR1 and CDR2 sequences are MNHNS and SASEGT. CDR3 bases: TGTGCCAGCAGTGAATCGAAGGAGGGGTTAGGGCCTGCGTACGAGCAGTACTTC. Its protein is CASSESKEGLGPAYEQYF.

Here the CDR3 reads CASSQGSFTGELFF. The CDR3 DNA reads as TGTGCCAGCAGCCAAGGATCCTTCACCGGGGAGCTGTTTTTT. The chain couples TRBV14 to TRBJ2-2, with no clear D. Germline V gene lookup returns CDR1 SGHDN and CDR2 FVKESK. CDR3 length: 14 amino acids. Trimming pared 1 base from V and 4 bases from J, leaving 7 bases between.

The chain carries TRBV5-1 and TRBJ1-1, with unresolved D. Looked up from germline, CDR1 is SGHRS and CDR2 is YFSETQ. Trimming stripped 0 bases from V and 0 bases from J, with 12 bases between. This CDR3 has 16 residues. CDR3: CASSLDLTGMNTEAFF. CDR3 in DNA: TGCGCCAGCAGCTTGGATTTGACGGGGATGAACACTGAAGCTTTCTTT.

V usage is TRBV19 and J usage is TRBJ2-6; TRBD1 matches 7 bases. V trimming: 8 bases; J trimming: 3 bases; junction bases outside the gene matches: 10. Germline V gene sequence: CDR1 LNHDA, CDR2 SQIVND (reference sequence). The CDR3 extends over 16 amino acids. CDR3 loop: CASLGYRGNGANVLTF. In nucleotides, the CDR3 is TGTGCCAGTCTGGGTTACAGGGGAAATGGGGCCAACGTCCTGACTTTC. Using reference TRBV19 and TRBJ2-6 for the parts outside the CDR3, the full variable domain is DGGITQSPKYLFRKEGQNVTLSCEQNLNHDAMYWYRQDPGQGLRLIYYSQIVNDFQKGDIAEGYSVSREKKESFPLTVTSAQKNPTAFYLCASLGYRGNGANVLTFGAGSRLTVL.